This T cell receptor (beta chain) derives from a study of Ad26.COV2.S vaccination and SARS-CoV-2 variants. Study findings and constraints: Analytic work on TCR breadth and depth might have understated the full extent of total T cell responses.

CDR1 is SGHVS, CDR2 FNYEAQ, per germline. The CDR3 runs to 14 residues. The germline V and J ends were trimmed by 10 bases and 0 bases, with 14 bases remaining between them. Sample treatment: some 20 received Ad26.COV2.S at low or high dose, single or two shots; a few received placebo; per-sample allocation not given. Following the first vaccine or placebo injection, samples were taken on day 63. This person who donated was an adult of 18-55 years in Boston. The data were produced by immunoSEQ multiplex PCR, yet TCRdb's version contains in-frame clones alone and is incomplete. The table lists around 450,000 clones, about 91% of them singletons. Comments on this clone: Its antigen remains unknown.

This chain links TRBV7-6 with TRBJ2-3; a weak D match, TRBD2 (7 bases). The sequencing here drew on peripheral blood, taken in a trial of Ad26.COV2.S vaccine versus placebo. This sequence originates from a person between 18 and 65 years old who received the Ad26.COV2.S COVID-19 vaccine or a placebo. CDR3 nucleotides: TGTGCCACCTCAAGGGGGGGGAGCACAGATACGCAGTATTTT. Amino acid sequence: CATSRGGSTDTQYF.